Presented here are 23 T cell receptor beta chains from one specimen sequenced in a study of CD8+ T cells in alopecia areata. Extraction and reverse transcription of RNA yielded cDNA as the sequencing template. The method was immunoSEQ multiplex PCR; TCRdb's version includes in-frame clones alone and lacks a portion of them. The table shows 200,000 to 250,000 clones, with 57% occurring only once. The sequences come from CD4+ T cells sorted from blood, collected at week 0. Source of these receptors: a human donor with alopecia areata.

This chain connects TRBV6-1 to TRBJ2-6, with D uncertain. The ends were cut back, 6 bases at V and 5 bases at J, with 11 bases in the middle. The germline CDR1 and CDR2 sequences are MNHNS and SASEGT. The CDR3 is made up of 14 amino acids. DNA of the CDR3: TGTGCCAGCAGCCCCCTAGGAAGGGCCAACGTCCTGACTTTC. Translating it yields CASSPLGRANVLTF.

The chain has TRBV9 and TRBJ2-7; the match to TRBD2 covers 12 bases. The germline CDR1 and CDR2 sequences are SGDLS and YYNGEE. The CDR3 has 14 amino acids. V lost 5 bases and J lost 3; bases outside the gene matches: 3. In DNA form, the CDR3 reads TGTGCCAGCAGTTTGACTAGCGGGAGCTACGAGCAGTACTTC. Translated: CASSLTSGSYEQYF.

This clone was picked up a small number of times. This chain joins TRBV7-2 and TRBJ2-3, with 10 bases fitting TRBD2. With 4 bases clipped from V and 7 bases from J, the junction kept 14 bases outside the gene matches. The CDR3 consists of 17 residues. CDR1 and CDR2 (germline): SGHTA, FQGNSA. The CDR3 region is CASSSKAGGVYMYTQYF. The CDR3 DNA sequence: TGTGCCAGCAGCTCTAAAGCGGGAGGGGTTTATATGTATACGCAGTATTTT.

This chain joins TRBV29-1 and TRBJ1-3; a possible D gene is TRBD1 (5 bases). Germline assignment: CDR1 SQVTM and CDR2 ANQGSEA. CDR3 length equals 16 residues. The V gene lost 0 bases and the J gene lost 2 bases, with 14 bases spanning the gap. CDR3 sequence (DNA): TGCAGCGTTGAAGATGTTAAAGGGGTGGCTGGAAACACCATATATTTT. This encodes CSVEDVKGVAGNTIYF.

The sample holds one count of this clone. The rearrangement uses TRBV6-5 and TRBJ1-1; possibly TRBD1 for D (5 bases). CDR3 length: 16 residues. The germline V gene has CDR1 MNHEY and CDR2 SVGAGI. V lost 2 bases and J lost 4, with 17 bases in between. The CDR3 nucleotides read TGTGCCAGCAGTTACACATTCGACAGTGCGGGCACTGAAGCTTTCTTT. Protein sequence: CASSYTFDSAGTEAFF.

CDR3 amino acids: CASSPTSGRGYEQYF. CDR3 DNA: TGTGCCAGCAGCCCTACTAGCGGGAGAGGTTACGAGCAGTACTTC. The J gene is TRBJ2-7, the V gene TRBV9, with TRBD2 matching 11 bases. V gave up 4 bases and J gave up 4 bases; unmatched junction bases: 7. This CDR3 spans 15 amino acids. In germline, CDR1 is SGDLS, CDR2 YYNGEE.

This clone was seen more than once but under ten times. In DNA form, the CDR3 reads TGTGCCAGCAGTGCTGCTGGGACAGGGCGCTACGAGCAGTACTTC. Translating gives CASSAAGTGRYEQYF. The chain recombines TRBV2 with TRBJ2-7, with 9 bases that match TRBD1. After removal of 4 bases from V and 3 bases from J, the junction contained 7 bases not matched to a gene. There are 15 residues in the CDR3. Looked up from germline, CDR1 is SNHLY and CDR2 is FYNNEI.

The V call is TRBV5-1, the J call TRBJ2-5; D possibly matches TRBD1 or TRBD2 (5 bases each). Trimming took off 0 bases at V and 1 base at J, with 10 bases between the two ends. This CDR3 comprises 15 residues. Germline CDR1 SGHRS, CDR2 YFSETQ. The DNA of the CDR3 is TGCGCCAGCAGCTTGGGGAGTGGGACCCAAGAGACCCAGTACTTC. Its protein product is CASSLGSGTQETQYF.

This clone was observed at least ten times. The chain uses TRBV19 and TRBJ1-1; 7 bases agree with TRBD1. Germline V CDR1 and CDR2: LNHDA, SQIVND (reference sequence). The CDR3 has 15 amino acids. V gave up 5 bases and J gave up 2 bases; unmatched junction bases: 8. The CDR3 nucleotides are TGTGCCAGTAGTTCTTCCGGGACAGCTAACACTGAAGCTTTCTTT. Its protein product is CASSSSGTANTEAFF.

This clone was seen a handful of times. CDR3 sequence: CASRSPGGSYNEQFF. CDR3 nucleotide sequence: TGTGCCTCTAGATCCCCGGGGGGCTCCTACAATGAGCAGTTCTTC. The V call is TRBV25-1, the J call TRBJ2-1; 7 nucleotides align to TRBD2. V shed 11 bases, J shed 0 bases, and the junction held 10 bases outside the gene matches. The CDR3 loop spans 15 amino acids. Germline CDR1 and CDR2: MGHDK and SYGVNS.

This chain connects TRBV5-1 to TRBJ2-7; D is uncertain. The CDR3 covers 13 residues. Trimming cost V 0 bases and J 3 bases, with 7 bases left between them. Germline CDR1 and CDR2: SGHRS and YFSETQ. The CDR3 bases are TGCGCCAGCAGCTTGGTGGGCGACTACGAGCAGTACTTC. Translated, it gives CASSLVGDYEQYF.

The CDR3 sequence is CASSPKDRGWYEQFF. CDR3 DNA sequence: TGTGCCAGCAGCCCCAAGGACAGGGGATGGTATGAGCAGTTCTTC. The chain recombines TRBV5-6 with TRBJ2-1; 9 positions agree with TRBD1. This CDR3 spans 15 amino acids. Trimming removed 4 bases from V and 8 bases from J; junction bases left unmatched: 10. Germline CDR1 is SGHDT and CDR2 is YYEEEE. Based on the CDR3 plus reference TRBV5-6 and TRBJ2-1, the full variable domain is DAGVTQSPTHLIKTRGQQVTLRCSPKSGHDTVSWYQQALGQGPQFIFQYYEEEERQRGNFPDRFSGHQFPNYSSELNVNALLLGDSALYLCASSPKDRGWYEQFFGPGTRLTVL.

The rearrangement joins TRBV7-3 to TRBJ2-1; 8 bases fit TRBD2. Germline V gene lookup returns CDR1 SGHTA and CDR2 FQGTGA. V shed 5 bases and J 7 bases; nucleotides not matched to a gene: 13. The CDR3 is 16 residues long. In DNA, the CDR3 is TGTGCCAGCAGCCCAGAGGTCGGGAGGGCGTTGAATGAGCAGTTCTTC. Encoded protein: CASSPEVGRALNEQFF.

V usage is TRBV29-1 and J usage is TRBJ2-7; no firm D call. The CDR3 contains 12 residues. V was trimmed by 3 bases and J by 5 bases, leaving 11 bases between them. The V gene's germline CDR1 is SQVTM and CDR2 ANQGSEA. Here the CDR3 DNA reads TGCAGCGTTGAGTCGATTTCCAACGAGCAGTACTTC. The encoded protein is CSVESISNEQYF.

The V gene is TRBV30, the J gene TRBJ1-5, with D uncertain. The CDR3 totals 12 residues. From germline, CDR1 is GTSNPN and CDR2 SVGIG (reference sequence). The CDR3 DNA reads as TGTGCGGGCGGTGGATGGGATCAGCCCCAGCATTTT. This gives the protein CAGGGWDQPQHF.

V gene TRBV27 combines with J gene TRBJ2-7; a possible D gene is TRBD2 (6 bases). V lost 3 bases and J 2 bases, leaving 11 bases between the germline ends. Per the germline V gene, CDR1 is MNHEY and CDR2 is SMNVEV (reference sequence). This CDR3 is 14 amino acids long. The CDR3 DNA follows: TGTGCCAGCAGTTTCGAAGGGAGGACCTACGAGCAGTACTTC. It translates to CASSFEGRTYEQYF.

The J gene is TRBJ2-5, the V gene TRBV4-1, with 9 bases fitting TRBD2. The CDR3 is 20 residues long. V gave up 4 bases and J gave up 2 bases; unmatched junction bases: 20. Germline CDR1 reads MGHRA; CDR2 reads YSYEKL. CDR3 DNA sequence: TGCGCCAGCAGCCGTTTTCCGACGGTACTAGCGGGTGGAGAACAAGAGACCCAGTACTTC. Protein sequence: CASSRFPTVLAGGEQETQYF.

The V and J genes are TRBV29-1 and TRBJ1-1, with D unclear. CDR1 is SQVTM and CDR2 is ANQGSEA in the germline V gene. The CDR3 totals 12 residues. V dropped 4 bases and J dropped 5 bases, with 11 bases sitting between them. The CDR3 coding sequence is TGCAGCGTTGGGTCACTTGGGACTGAAGCTTTCTTT. Amino acids: CSVGSLGTEAFF.

The rearrangement uses TRBV29-1 and TRBJ2-3; D perhaps matches TRBD1 (6 bases). The CDR3 length is 12 residues. Trimming took off 6 bases at V and 0 bases at J, with 7 bases between the two ends. CDR1 is SQVTM and CDR2 is ANQGSEA in the germline V gene. The CDR3 region has the DNA TGCAGCGTCACAGGGAGCACAGATACGCAGTATTTT. It is translated as CSVTGSTDTQYF.

The J gene is TRBJ2-5, the V gene TRBV28, with unresolved D. V was clipped by 3 bases and J by 5 bases, with 4 bases between them. The CDR3 has 11 amino acids. Germline loops: CDR1 MDHEN, CDR2 SYDVKM. The CDR3 sequence: CASSFFETQYF. CDR3 in DNA: TGTGCCAGCAGTTTCTTCGAGACCCAGTACTTC. Based on the CDR3 plus reference TRBV28 and TRBJ2-5, the full variable domain is DVKVTQSSRYLVKRTGEKVFLECVQDMDHENMFWYRQDPGLGLRLIYFSYDVKMKEKGDIPEGYSVSREKKERFSLILESASTNQTSMYLCASSFFETQYFGPGTRLLVL.

The rearrangement joins TRBV18 to TRBJ1-2; D is unclear. V dropped 2 bases and J dropped 6 bases, with 10 bases sitting between them. The CDR3 length is 13 residues. Per the germline V gene, CDR1 is KGHSH and CDR2 is LQKENI. The CDR3 reads CASSPESANGYTF. In DNA form, the CDR3 reads TGTGCCAGCTCACCAGAATCCGCGAATGGCTACACCTTC.

The chain joins TRBV13 to TRBJ2-1; 8 positions match TRBD2. Germline CDR1 PRHDT, CDR2 FYEKMQ (reference sequence). V shed 5 bases, J shed 12 bases, and the junction held 15 bases outside the gene matches. The length of the CDR3 is 15 residues. The CDR3 nucleotides read TGTGCCAGCAGCCCAAGGGGGACTAGTCCCGCAAGGCAGTTCTTC. Amino acids: CASSPRGTSPARQFF.

The sample holds a few counts of this clone. The chain joins TRBV7-9 to TRBJ1-2; TRBD1 might be the D (5 bases). CDR1 is SEHNR, CDR2 FQNEAQ, per germline (reference sequence). Trimming stripped 5 bases from V and 0 bases from J, with 16 bases between. The CDR3 has 16 residues. The CDR3 reads CASSDGTSSSNYGYTF. CDR3 in DNA: TGTGCCAGCAGCGACGGGACCTCTTCTTCTAACTATGGCTACACCTTC.